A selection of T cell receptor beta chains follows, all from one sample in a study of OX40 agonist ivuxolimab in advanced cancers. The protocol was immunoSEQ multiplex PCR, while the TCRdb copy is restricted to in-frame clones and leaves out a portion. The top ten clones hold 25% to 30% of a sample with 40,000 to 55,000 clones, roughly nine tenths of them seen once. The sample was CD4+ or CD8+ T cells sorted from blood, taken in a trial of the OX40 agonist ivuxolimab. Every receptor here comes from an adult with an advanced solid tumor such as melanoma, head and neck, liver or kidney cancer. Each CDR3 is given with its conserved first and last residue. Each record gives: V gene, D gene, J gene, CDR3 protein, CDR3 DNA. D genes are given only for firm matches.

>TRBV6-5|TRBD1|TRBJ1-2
CAISGDRGLYGYTF
TGTGCCATCAGCGGGGACAGGGGGTTGTATGGCTACACCTTC
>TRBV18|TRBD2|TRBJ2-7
CASSPSGLAAYEQYF
TGTGCCAGCTCACCATCAGGACTAGCGGCATACGAGCAGTACTTC
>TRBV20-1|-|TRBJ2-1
CSARQGNEQFF
TGCAGTGCTAGACAGGGTAATGAGCAGTTCTTC
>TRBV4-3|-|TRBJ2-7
CASSQDAYEQYF
TGCGCCAGCAGCCAAGATGCGTACGAGCAGTACTTC
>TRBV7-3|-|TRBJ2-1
CASSRDGSSYNEQFF
TGTGCCAGCAGCAGGGACGGGAGCTCCTACAATGAGCAGTTCTTC
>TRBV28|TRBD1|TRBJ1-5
CASSPGGVNQPQHF
TGTGCCAGCAGTCCAGGGGGCGTCAATCAGCCCCAGCATTTT
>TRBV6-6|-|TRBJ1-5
CASSYLNQPQHF
TGTGCCAGCAGTTACCTTAATCAGCCCCAGCATTTT
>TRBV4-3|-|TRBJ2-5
CASSQDQTGRDQYF
TGCGCCAGCAGCCAAGATCAGACTGGAAGAGACCAGTACTTC
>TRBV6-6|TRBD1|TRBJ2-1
CASSSRQGAKNEQFF
TGTGCCAGCAGTTCGAGACAGGGGGCTAAAAATGAGCAGTTCTTC
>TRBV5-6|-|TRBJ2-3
CASSSGDKITDTQYF
TGTGCCAGCAGCTCAGGGGACAAAATCACAGATACGCAGTATTTT
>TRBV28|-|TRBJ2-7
CASSHGISYEQYF
TGTGCCAGCAGCCACGGAATCTCCTACGAGCAGTACTTC
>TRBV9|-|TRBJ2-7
CASSQGSYEQYF
TGTGCCAGCAGCCAGGGATCCTACGAGCAGTACTTC
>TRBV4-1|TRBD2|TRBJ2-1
CASSARTSGISYNEQFF
TGCGCCAGCAGCGCCCGGACTAGCGGAATATCCTACAATGAGCAGTTCTTC
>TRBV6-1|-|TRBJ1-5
CASSELGYSNQPQHF
TGTGCCAGCAGTGAATTGGGATATAGCAATCAGCCCCAGCATTTT
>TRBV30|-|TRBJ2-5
CAWSSGASAQETQYF
TGTGCCTGGAGTTCGGGGGCTAGCGCTCAAGAGACCCAGTACTTC
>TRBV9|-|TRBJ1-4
CASSARGATNEKLFF
TGTGCCAGCAGCGCACGAGGAGCAACTAATGAAAAACTGTTTTTT